This T cell receptor beta chain was captured in a study of blood T cell repertoires in COVID-19 (dated by TCRdb to 2020 to 2022). Broadly, across the study: The collaborator samples originated in the United States, Italy and Spain and spanned the acute and convalescent phases of COVID-19. The prospective study material was composed of cDNA or gDNA derived from T cells, B-cell-depleted T cells, or PBMCs. Deeply sampled blood TCRbeta repertoires from subjects exposed to, actively infected with, or recovered from COVID-19 were included in the dataset. The repertoires were made available in a free public database intended to serve as a resource for research on the immune response to SARS-CoV-2. The samples were drawn from two sources: the first 160 participants of the ongoing ImmuneRACE study, and over 950 subjects contributed by 6 global collaborators. A de-identified subject ID, COVID-19 status, age in years and sex were almost always included in the sample metadata. Where available, HLA class I and class II types were taken from metadata supplied by the sample provider and were not determined by assay-based typing.

With respect to this clone: Its antigen specificity is not known. No base quality information exists; no much larger clone differs at one position.

Reading from cysteine to phenylalanine, the CDR3 counts 15 amino acids. Of all the DNA, just the CDR3 is kept, 45 bases in frame from base 1. V is shortened by 0 bases, J by 0 bases, and the region joining them spans 9 bases. As encoded in the germline V gene, CDR1 is SGHTS while CDR2 is YDEGEE. Each collaborating institution followed its own protocols to collect whole blood in K2EDTA tubes. Collaborator samples were shipped for TCRbeta analysis as frozen whole blood, isolated PBMCs, or DNA extracted from either sample type. Summary of the overall study and its limitations: How much clinical and demographic metadata was included differed by source and by participant, and the metadata was provided uncurated.

TCRbeta CDR3 regions were amplified from genomic DNA by means of the immunoSEQ Assay, a bias-controlled multiplex PCR. As for the authors' bioinformatics: Within the assay, amplification of reference gene primers was used to estimate how many nucleated cells each sample contained. To quantify the absolute abundance of each unique TCRbeta CDR3 rearrangement, sequence reads were collapsed and filtered. For each sample, productive Simpson clonality was calculated as the square root of Simpson's diversity index over productive rearrangements. TCRdb mirrors the immuneACCESS table, restricted to in-frame sequences. Some clones are absent from its copies; in checked studies, under half trace to an unresolved V gene, and the reason for the others is unknown. Clonal size and the V and J genes are those of that table, whereas D and trimming came from the DNA. Here the sample has some 14,000 clones; approximately 86% occur a single time. The ten largest clonotypes hold roughly 52% of the sample.

The sample taken for sequencing was peripheral blood. The receptor comes from a man between 60 and 75 years old with acute or convalescent COVID-19. The V and J genes are TRBV5-8 and TRBJ1-2; 6 matching bases give a weak D call of TRBD1. The DNA reads TGTGCCAGCAGCTTGGGACAGGCAGCTAACTATGGCTACACCTTC. Translated, this gives CASSLGQAANYGYTF.